This T cell receptor beta chain was obtained from a study of cytomegalovirus exposure and HLA in healthy donors. Study outcomes and limitations: TCR beta sequences reportedly predicted most subjects' HLA-A and HLA-B alleles accurately.

The PCR made use of 60 Vbeta and 13 Jbeta primers. The data were produced by immunoSEQ multiplex PCR, yet TCRdb's version contains in-frame clones alone and is incomplete. The sample has about 180,000 clones, approximately 88% seen once. Germline CDR1 MGHRA, CDR2 YSYEKL. The CDR3 contains 17 residues. After removal of 4 bases from V and 3 bases from J, the junction contained 6 bases not matched to a gene. Worth noting for this clone: The antigen is not known.

The V call is TRBV4-1, the J call TRBJ2-3, with 14 bases that match TRBD2. The receptor comes from a boy younger than 10 in good health and CMV-seronegative. The specimen sequenced was PBMCs. The CDR3 DNA reads as TGCGCCAGCAGCCGCGGGACTAGCGGGAGTTCGACAGATACGCAGTATTTT. Translation: CASSRGTSGSSTDTQYF.